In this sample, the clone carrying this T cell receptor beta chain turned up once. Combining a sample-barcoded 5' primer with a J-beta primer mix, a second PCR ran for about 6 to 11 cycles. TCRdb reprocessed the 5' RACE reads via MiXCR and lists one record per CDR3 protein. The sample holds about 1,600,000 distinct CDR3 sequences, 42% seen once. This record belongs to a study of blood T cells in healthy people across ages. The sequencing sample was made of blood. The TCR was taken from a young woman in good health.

The CDR3 DNA follows: TGTGCCAGCAGGGAAGGGGGCGAGGAGACCCAGTACTTC. Translation: CASREGGEETQYF. The chain has TRBV11-2 and TRBJ2-5; 7 bases are a match to TRBD1. Germline V CDR1 and CDR2: SGHAT, FQNNGV. The ends lost 6 bases at V and 5 bases at J; junction bases unmatched: 6. There are 13 residues in the CDR3.